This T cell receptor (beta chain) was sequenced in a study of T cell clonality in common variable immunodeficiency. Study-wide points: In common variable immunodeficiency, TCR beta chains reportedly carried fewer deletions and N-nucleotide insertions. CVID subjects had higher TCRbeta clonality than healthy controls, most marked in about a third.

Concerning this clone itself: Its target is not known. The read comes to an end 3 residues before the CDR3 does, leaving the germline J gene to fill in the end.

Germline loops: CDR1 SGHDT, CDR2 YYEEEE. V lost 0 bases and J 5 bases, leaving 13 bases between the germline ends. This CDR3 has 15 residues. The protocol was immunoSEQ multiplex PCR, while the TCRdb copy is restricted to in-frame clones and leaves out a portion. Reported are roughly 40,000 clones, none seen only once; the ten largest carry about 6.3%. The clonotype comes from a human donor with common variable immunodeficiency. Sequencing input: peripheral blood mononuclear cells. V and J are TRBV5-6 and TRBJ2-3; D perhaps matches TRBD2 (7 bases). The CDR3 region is CASSLVPGGGDTQYF. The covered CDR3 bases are TGTGCCAGCAGCTTGGTACCGGGGGGCGGAGATACG.